Shown below are 27 T cell receptor beta chains from a single sample sequenced in a study of T cells after posttransplantation cyclophosphamide. TCRdb keeps only in-frame clones here, not all; method: immunoSEQ multiplex PCR. The table has about 66,000 clones, 93% seen once. The sequenced sample was PBMCs. These receptors came from a young woman in good health and a related stem cell transplant donor.

The chain combines TRBV28 with TRBJ2-1; 7 positions match TRBD1. The V segment lost 7 bases and the J segment 6 bases; nucleotides outside the gene matches: 12. The CDR3 has 15 residues. Looked up from germline, CDR1 is MDHEN and CDR2 is SYDVKM. This CDR3 is CASTPTGRVFNEQFF. The CDR3 DNA is TGTGCCAGCACCCCGACAGGGCGAGTCTTCAATGAGCAGTTCTTC.

This clone was detected a few times. J is TRBJ2-3 and V is TRBV30; D may be TRBD1 (6 bases). The CDR3 extends over 14 amino acids. V lost 2 bases to trimming and J lost 4 bases, with 13 bases between them. The V gene's germline CDR1 is GTSNPN and CDR2 SVGIG (reference sequence). CDR3 in DNA: TGTGCCTGGAGTAAGGGGGTCTCCGCAGATACGCAGTATTTT. This encodes CAWSKGVSADTQYF.

The chain combines TRBV9 with TRBJ2-3, with a weak D call TRBD2 (5 bases). Trimming removed 3 bases from V and 1 base from J, with 12 bases in between. In germline, CDR1 is SGDLS, CDR2 YYNGEE. The CDR3 has 15 amino acids. This CDR3 is CASSAGLDRTDTQYF. The CDR3 DNA reads as TGTGCCAGCAGCGCAGGACTCGATCGCACAGATACGCAGTATTTT.

Only one count was recorded for this clone. DNA for the CDR3: TGTGCCAGTAGTAGAGGGGCCAAAAACATTCAGTACTTC. This encodes CASSRGAKNIQYF. This chain joins TRBV19 and TRBJ2-4, with D perhaps matching TRBD2 (5 bases). The germline gives CDR1 LNHDA, CDR2 SQIVND (reference sequence). Trimming pared 4 bases from V and 1 base from J, leaving 5 bases between. The CDR3 is 13 residues long.

The chain has TRBV10-1 and TRBJ2-4, with no clear D. V was pared by 6 bases and J by 0 bases, with 18 bases between. The CDR3 length is 17 residues. The germline V gene encodes CDR1 WNHNN and CDR2 SYGVQD (reference sequence). DNA for the CDR3: TGCGCCAGCAGCGCCAACCCCGAGACACGAGCCAAAAACATTCAGTACTTC. It encodes CASSANPETRAKNIQYF.

This chain joins TRBV7-8 and TRBJ1-1; TRBD1 might be the D (6 bases). V lost 5 bases and J 2 bases, leaving 9 bases between the germline ends. The CDR3 contains 13 residues. The V gene's germline CDR1 is SGHVS and CDR2 FQNEAQ. The CDR3 DNA reads as TGTGCCAGCAGCCAGGACAGAAACACTGAAGCTTTCTTT. Translated: CASSQDRNTEAFF.

V is TRBV5-4 and J is TRBJ1-1; 7 positions match TRBD1. V lost 0 bases and J lost 2; bases outside the gene matches: 1. The germline CDR1 and CDR2 sequences are SGHNT and YYREEE (reference sequence). This CDR3 has 14 amino acids. The CDR3 is CASSLGDRNTEAFF. CDR3 sequence (DNA): TGTGCCAGCAGCTTGGGGGACAGAAACACTGAAGCTTTCTTT.

V is TRBV7-2 and J is TRBJ2-1, with 11 bases that match TRBD2. The length of the CDR3 is 15 residues. Germline loops: CDR1 SGHTA, CDR2 FQGNSA. Germline trimming cut 0 bases from V and 9 bases from J; bases unmatched to any gene: 4. CDR3 loop: CASSLASGGATEQFF. The CDR3 bases are TGTGCCAGCAGCTTAGCTAGCGGGGGGGCCACTGAGCAGTTCTTC.

On this clone: Other DNA sequences in the same sample also yield this CDR3. The chain couples TRBV4-3 to TRBJ1-6; D is possibly TRBD1 (5 bases). Trimming stripped 0 bases from V and 10 bases from J, with 13 bases between. The length of the CDR3 is 15 residues. Looked up from germline, CDR1 is LGHNA and CDR2 is YSLEER. CDR3 DNA sequence: TGCGCCAGCAGCCAAGAGGGGGTCCGGGGGTCACCCCTCCACTTT. Translating it yields CASSQEGVRGSPLHF.

The rearrangement uses TRBV2 and TRBJ2-5; 8 positions agree with TRBD2. Per the germline V gene, CDR1 is SNHLY and CDR2 is FYNNEI. The CDR3 is 14 amino acids. V lost 7 bases and J lost 3; bases outside the gene matches: 7. CDR3 DNA: TGTGCCAGCACTGAGCGGGGGCACAAAGAGACCCAGTACTTC. Its translation: CASTERGHKETQYF.

This chain links TRBV28 with TRBJ1-6; D might be TRBD1 (5 bases). The V and J ends lost 2 bases and 6 bases respectively, with 11 bases between them. CDR3 size: 15 residues. From germline, CDR1 is MDHEN and CDR2 SYDVKM. CDR3 in amino acids: CASSLGGTINSPLHF. CDR3 DNA sequence: TGTGCCAGCAGTTTAGGGGGGACTATTAATTCACCCCTCCACTTT.

This chain connects TRBV5-8 to TRBJ1-3; a weak D match, TRBD1 (5 bases). V lost 5 bases and J lost 0, with 12 bases in between. This CDR3 has 15 amino acids. Germline assignment: CDR1 SGHTS and CDR2 YDEGEE. The CDR3 loop is CASSRDRSSGNTIYF. DNA of the CDR3: TGTGCCAGCAGTCGGGACCGATCCTCTGGAAACACCATATATTTT.

The rearrangement links TRBV9 to TRBJ2-3, with 8 bases that match TRBD2. Germline values: CDR1 SGDLS, CDR2 YYNGEE. The V and J ends lost 1 base and 2 bases, in that order; junction bases with no gene match: 6. The CDR3 totals 16 residues. CDR3: CASSVRSGGYTDTQYF. CDR3 sequence (DNA): TGTGCCAGCAGCGTAAGGTCGGGGGGGTACACAGATACGCAGTATTTT.

This chain connects TRBV4-3 to TRBJ1-4, with 7 bases lining up with TRBD1. There are 16 residues in the CDR3. V shed 1 base, J shed 5 bases, and the junction held 7 bases outside the gene matches. Germline lookup yields CDR1 LGHNA and CDR2 YSLEER. CDR3 bases: TGCGCCAGCAGCCAAGCGTCGACAGGGTCGAATGAAAAACTGTTTTTT. Translating it yields CASSQASTGSNEKLFF.

J is TRBJ2-7 and V is TRBV28; the match to TRBD1 covers 7 bases. Germline V gene sequence: CDR1 MDHEN, CDR2 SYDVKM. This CDR3 has 14 amino acids. The V segment lost 4 bases and the J segment 3 bases; nucleotides outside the gene matches: 6. The CDR3 bases are TGTGCCAGCAGTTCAGGGGGTACGGGCTACGAGCAGTACTTC. This gives the protein CASSSGGTGYEQYF.

The chain recombines TRBV21-1 with TRBJ2-5; the D call TRBD2 from the table was never checked on the DNA. TRBV21-1 represents a pseudogene. The CDR3 totals 20 residues. Here the CDR3 reads CASSKWSLAGGRPLKETQYF. Written as DNA, the CDR3 is TGTGCCAGCAGCAAATGGTCGCTAGCGGGGGGGCGCCCCTTAAAAGAGACCCAGTACTTC.

The V gene is TRBV10-3, the J gene TRBJ1-5, with TRBD1 matching over 8 bases. The trim removed 3 bases at V and 3 bases at J, leaving 13 bases unmatched. This CDR3 is built from 18 residues. CDR1 and CDR2 from the germline V gene are ENHRY and SYGVKD. This chain's CDR3 is CAISEWDTGGDDNQPQHF. The CDR3 DNA is TGTGCCATCAGTGAATGGGACACAGGGGGGGACGACAATCAGCCCCAGCATTTT.

This clone was observed once. The V gene is TRBV2, the J gene TRBJ1-1, with D unclear. V shed 7 bases and J shed 1 base, with 10 bases lying between them. Germline V gene sequence: CDR1 SNHLY, CDR2 FYNNEI. There are 13 residues in the CDR3. In DNA form, the CDR3 reads TGTGCCAGCAAAGAGATTAAGAACACTGAAGCTTTCTTT. Translated, it gives CASKEIKNTEAFF. Full variable domain (outside the CDR3, taken from reference TRBV2 and TRBJ1-1): EPEVTQTPSHQVTQMGQEVILRCVPISNHLYFYWYRQILGQKVEFLVSFYNNEISEKSEIFDDQFSVERPDGSNFTLKIRSTKLEDSAMYFCASKEIKNTEAFFGQGTRLTVV.

The rearrangement uses TRBV5-1 and TRBJ1-1; TRBD1 aligns across 9 bases. Looked up from germline, CDR1 is SGHRS and CDR2 is YFSETQ. The V gene end was trimmed by 2 bases and the J gene end by 5 bases; junction bases not matched to a gene: 13. CDR3 length: 17 amino acids. The DNA for the CDR3 is TGCGCCAGCAGCTTCTTGGTATCGGGACAGGGAGGGACTGAAGCTTTCTTT. Protein product: CASSFLVSGQGGTEAFF.

This chain joins TRBV5-1 and TRBJ2-5; 7 bases align to TRBD1. V gave up 3 bases and J gave up 3 bases; unmatched junction bases: 5. Germline assignment: CDR1 SGHRS and CDR2 YFSETQ. The CDR3 has 14 residues. The chain's CDR3 is CASSSGTVKETQYF. The CDR3 coding sequence is TGCGCCAGCAGCTCCGGGACAGTAAAAGAGACCCAGTACTTC.

This clone showed up just once. This sequence joins TRBV15 and TRBJ1-2; TRBD1 matches 7 bases. Germline loops: CDR1 LNHNV, CDR2 YYDKDF (reference sequence). The CDR3 covers 15 residues. V shed 6 bases, J shed 5 bases, and the junction held 12 bases outside the gene matches. CDR3: CATRKVGTATYGYTF. CDR3 bases: TGTGCCACCAGAAAGGTCGGGACAGCGACTTATGGCTACACCTTC.

The chain employs TRBV11-2 and TRBJ1-4, with TRBD1 as a possible D gene (5 bases). Trimming took 0 bases from V and 2 from J, leaving 13 bases between them. Germline V gene sequence: CDR1 SGHAT, CDR2 FQNNGV. The CDR3 has 17 residues. For the CDR3, the DNA is TGTGCCAGCAGCTTAGATAGCTGGGGGTCTACTAATGAAAAACTGTTTTTT. It yields the protein CASSLDSWGSTNEKLFF.

Only one count was recorded for this clone. V and J are TRBV5-4 and TRBJ2-5; TRBD1 or TRBD2 may be the D gene (6 bases each). Germline V gives CDR1 SGHNT, CDR2 YYREEE (reference sequence). CDR3 length equals 14 residues. The germline V and J ends were trimmed by 4 bases and 1 base, with 11 bases remaining between them. In DNA form, the CDR3 reads TGTGCCAGCAGCCGAGGGGGGATCCAAGAGACCCAGTACTTC. Translated, it gives CASSRGGIQETQYF.

This chain joins TRBV9 and TRBJ1-6; D gene ambiguous. Deletions cut 0 bases from V and 7 bases from J, with 5 bases between. The CDR3 has 13 residues. The germline gives CDR1 SGDLS, CDR2 YYNGEE. The CDR3 DNA reads TGTGCCAGCAGCGTAGCCGGAAATTCACCCCTCCACTTT. It translates to CASSVAGNSPLHF.

The CDR3 here is CASSSRDRRDYEQYF. In nucleotides, the CDR3 is TGTGCCAGCAGTTCGAGGGACAGACGGGACTACGAGCAGTACTTC. The V gene is TRBV6-5, the J gene TRBJ2-7; 7 bases line up with TRBD1. The length of the CDR3 is 15 residues. CDR1 and CDR2 from the germline V gene are MNHEY and SVGAGI. The junction had 9 bases not matched to a gene; V was cut back by 4 bases and J by 3 bases.

The chain carries TRBV19 and TRBJ1-2; unclear D gene. CDR3 length equals 13 residues. Trimming left V 0 bases short and J 6 bases short, with 8 bases between. Germline V CDR1 and CDR2: LNHDA, SQIVND (reference sequence). CDR3 DNA sequence: TGTGCCAGTAGTATAGAGGGAGGCAATGGCTACACCTTC. Translating gives CASSIEGGNGYTF. The entire variable domain, with the rest obtained from reference TRBV19 and TRBJ1-2, is as follows: DGGITQSPKYLFRKEGQNVTLSCEQNLNHDAMYWYRQDPGQGLRLIYYSQIVNDFQKGDIAEGYSVSREKKESFPLTVTSAQKNPTAFYLCASSIEGGNGYTFGSGTRLTVV.

The chain has TRBV5-6 and TRBJ1-5, with 7 bases fitting TRBD1. This CDR3 spans 15 amino acids. The J segment lost 7 bases and the V segment lost 5 bases, leaving 12 bases of the junction unmatched. The germline gives CDR1 SGHDT, CDR2 YYEEEE. CDR3 sequence reads: CASSLGGQGGQPQHF. For the CDR3, the DNA is TGTGCCAGCAGTCTGGGGGGGCAGGGGGGACAGCCCCAGCATTTT.